The 8 T cell receptor beta chains in this list originate from one sample, sequenced in a study of OX40 agonist ivuxolimab in advanced cancers. Data came from immunoSEQ multiplex PCR; TCRdb stores just in-frame clones and leaves some out. The data show 55,000 to 80,000 clones, approximately 91% seen once. The specimen was CD4+ or CD8+ T cells sorted from blood, collected in a trial of the OX40 agonist ivuxolimab. These TCRs come from an adult with an advanced solid tumor such as melanoma, head and neck, liver or kidney cancer.

V gene TRBV7-8 combines with J gene TRBJ2-5; 7 bases agree with TRBD2. CDR3 length equals 14 residues. The V and J ends lost 1 base and 4 bases, in that order; junction bases with no gene match: 3. The V gene's germline CDR1 is SGHVS and CDR2 FQNEAQ. The CDR3 protein is CASSLGTSIETQYF. The CDR3 coding sequence is TGTGCCAGCAGCTTAGGGACTAGTATAGAGACCCAGTACTTC.

This clone was recorded once. The chain has TRBV9 and TRBJ2-1; no firm D call. Trimming stripped 3 bases from V and 0 bases from J, with 13 bases between. This CDR3 comprises 16 residues. In germline, CDR1 is SGDLS, CDR2 YYNGEE. The CDR3 DNA follows: TGTGCCAGCAGCGGATGGTCGCGAAGCTCCTACAATGAGCAGTTCTTC. Amino acids: CASSGWSRSSYNEQFF.

The chain uses TRBV19 and TRBJ2-3; TRBD1 matches at 8 bases. Germline CDR1 LNHDA, CDR2 SQIVND (reference sequence). This CDR3 is 18 amino acids long. With V trimmed by 1 base and J by 4 bases, 13 bases remained unmatched. The chain's CDR3 is CASSIVPIRQGRADTQYF. Here the CDR3 DNA reads TGTGCCAGTAGTATAGTTCCCATTAGACAGGGGCGCGCAGATACGCAGTATTTT.

This clone has a single count. The V call is TRBV6-1, the J call TRBJ2-1, with 12 bases matching TRBD1. The germline V gene has CDR1 MNHNS and CDR2 SASEGT. The CDR3 extends over 17 amino acids. J was trimmed by 10 bases and V by 0 bases; bases with no gene match: 10. This CDR3 is CASSEAMGQGARLEQFF. Written as DNA, the CDR3 is TGTGCCAGCAGTGAAGCGATGGGACAGGGGGCGCGGTTGGAGCAGTTCTTC.

The rearrangement links TRBV6-5 to TRBJ2-2; tentatively, D is TRBD1 (6 bases). Trimming removed 6 bases at V and 1 base at J, with 12 bases between. Germline V gene data show CDR1 as MNHEY and CDR2 as SVGAGI. The CDR3 totals 15 residues. For the CDR3, the DNA is TGTGCCAGCAGATTACAGGGAGTGAACACCGGGGAGCTGTTTTTT. Protein: CASRLQGVNTGELFF.

The gene calls are TRBV4-1 and TRBJ2-7, with 7 positions matching TRBD2. V shed 6 bases and J 5 bases; nucleotides not matched to a gene: 7. Germline V gene data show CDR1 as MGHRA and CDR2 as YSYEKL. The CDR3 is 13 amino acids. The CDR3: CASSRVGGDEQYF. The CDR3 nucleotides read TGCGCCAGCAGTAGAGTGGGAGGGGACGAGCAGTACTTC.

The chain joins TRBV6-6 to TRBJ1-2; D unresolved. Between the trimmed V and J ends, which lost 1 base and 7 bases, there was a span of 10 bases. CDR3 length: 13 amino acids. Germline-derived CDR1 and CDR2 are MNHNY and SVGAGI (reference sequence). This CDR3 is CASSYFLEGGYTF. The CDR3 nucleotides read TGTGCCAGCAGTTACTTCTTGGAGGGTGGCTACACCTTC.

The genes are TRBV19 and TRBJ2-5, with 15 positions matching TRBD2. The J call may be in error: the DNA end matches TRBJ2-7 better. Germline-derived CDR1 and CDR2 are LNHDA and SQIVND (reference sequence). The CDR3 contains 17 residues. The CDR3 coding sequence is TGTGCCAGTAGTATGAGGGGACTAGCGGGAGGTCGGTACGAGCAGTACTTC. Residues: CASSMRGLAGGRYEQYF.